The 17 T cell receptor beta chains below were found in one sample sequenced in a study of CD8 T cells in Susac syndrome. Random hexamers primed reverse transcription of about 0.5 to 1 ug RNA. TCRdb redid the calling of the immunoSEQ multiplex PCR reads with MiXCR, one entry per CDR3 protein. The sample carries about 120,000 distinct CDR3 sequences, roughly 91% recorded once. Sequencing used CD4+ T cells from PBMCs. Receptors were obtained from a human donor in good health.

The chain carries TRBV6-2 or TRBV6-3 and TRBJ1-2; D is possibly TRBD1 (6 bases). The CDR3 has 13 amino acids. V was cut by 6 bases and J by 4 bases, with 12 bases left in between. Germline V lookup: CDR1 MNHEY, CDR2 SVGEGT. In DNA form, the CDR3 reads TGTGCCAGCAGCGAGGGACAACCCTATGGCTACACCTTC. Translating it yields CASSEGQPYGYTF.

The V gene is TRBV20-1, the J gene TRBJ2-7; 8 positions agree with TRBD2. This CDR3 region has 16 residues. The germline V gene encodes CDR1 DFQATT and CDR2 SNEGSKA (reference sequence). Trimming cost V 2 bases and J 3 bases; bases outside gene matches: 12. CDR3 loop: CSARPNSGDHLYEQYF. For the CDR3, the DNA is TGCAGTGCTAGACCTAATAGCGGGGACCACCTCTACGAGCAGTACTTC.

The rearrangement uses TRBV7-2 and TRBJ1-1; no clear D gene. CDR1 and CDR2 (germline): SGHTA, FQGNSA. This CDR3 comprises 12 residues. Trimming cost V 2 bases and J 8 bases, with 9 bases left between them. In DNA, the CDR3 is TGTGCCAGCAGCTTATACGCCAGAGAAGCTTTCTTT. Translated: CASSLYAREAFF. The full variable domain, with the rest looked up from reference TRBV7-2 and TRBJ1-1, is GAGVSQSPSNKVTEKGKDVELRCDPISGHTALYWYRQSLGQGLEFLIYFQGNSAPDKSGLPSDRFSAERTGGSVSTLTIQRTQQEDSAVYLCASSLYAREAFFGQGTRLTVV.

The chain has TRBV5-6 and TRBJ1-3; TRBD1 matches at 7 bases. The CDR3 sequence is 15 residues long. Losses at the gene ends were 5 bases for V and 4 bases for J; bases not matched to a gene: 9. Germline-derived CDR1 and CDR2 are SGHDT and YYEEEE. This chain's CDR3 is CASRPDRASGNTIYF. For the CDR3, the DNA is TGTGCCAGCAGACCCGACAGGGCCTCGGGAAACACCATATATTTT.

The chain links TRBV5-1 to TRBJ2-5; 10 nucleotides line up with TRBD1. The CDR3 runs 15 residues. Germline V gene sequence: CDR1 SGHRS, CDR2 YFSETQ. With 5 bases clipped from V and 5 bases from J, the junction kept 9 bases outside the gene matches. The CDR3 sequence: CASSPRDRGPETQYF. CDR3 DNA sequence: TGCGCCAGCAGTCCCCGGGACAGGGGTCCCGAGACCCAGTACTTC.

The rearrangement links TRBV7-9 to TRBJ1-4, with 7 nucleotides matching TRBD1. Germline V CDR1 and CDR2: SEHNR, FQNEAQ (reference sequence). The V segment lost 5 bases and the J segment 1 base; nucleotides outside the gene matches: 4. The CDR3 runs 15 residues. CDR3 protein: CASSPDRVTNEKLFF. CDR3 bases: TGTGCCAGCAGCCCAGACAGGGTAACTAATGAAAAACTGTTTTTT. Based on the CDR3 plus reference TRBV7-9 and TRBJ1-4, the full variable domain is DTGVSQNPRHKITKRGQNVTFRCDPISEHNRLYWYRQTLGQGPEFLTYFQNEAQLEKSRLLSDRFSAERPKGSFSTLEIQRTEQGDSAMYLCASSPDRVTNEKLFFGSGTQLSVL.

The rearrangement joins TRBV20-1 to TRBJ1-2; no clear D gene. From germline, CDR1 is DFQATT and CDR2 SNEGSKA (reference sequence). With 3 bases removed from V and 8 bases from J, the gap between germline ends came to 10 bases. The CDR3 is 11 amino acids. The CDR3 DNA is TGCAGTGCTAGTCGAACAGCCGGCTACACCTTC. Translation: CSASRTAGYTF.

This rearrangement joins TRBV7-9 to TRBJ2-3, with D tentatively TRBD1 (7 bases). Germline V gives CDR1 SEHNR, CDR2 FQNEAQ (reference sequence). The CDR3 runs to 15 residues. With 5 bases removed from V and 5 bases from J, the gap between germline ends came to 17 bases. This CDR3 reads CASSRRQGAGDTQYF. The CDR3 coding sequence is TGTGCCAGCAGCCGGAGACAGGGAGCGGGAGATACGCAGTATTTT.

The chain combines TRBV12-3 or TRBV12-4 with TRBJ2-1, with D perhaps matching TRBD1 (5 bases). This CDR3 is 13 amino acids long. Deletions cut 6 bases from V and 2 bases from J, with 8 bases between. The CDR3 DNA reads TGTGCCAGCAGGAAGGGGCCCTACAATGAGCAGTTCTTC. As protein: CASRKGPYNEQFF.

The chain combines TRBV5-1 with TRBJ1-4; possibly TRBD1 for D (5 bases). CDR1 is SGHRS and CDR2 is YFSETQ in the germline V gene. CDR3 length: 15 amino acids. V lost 5 bases, J lost 0 bases, and 11 bases lay in between. In DNA, the CDR3 is TGCGCCAGCAGGGCAGGGTCCACAACTAATGAAAAACTGTTTTTT. Residues: CASRAGSTTNEKLFF. Together with reference TRBV5-1 and TRBJ1-4, the CDR3 gives the full variable domain: KAGVTQTPRYLIKTRGQQVTLSCSPISGHRSVSWYQQTPGQGLQFLFEYFSETQRNKGNFPGRFSGRQFSNSRSEMNVSTLELGDSALYLCASRAGSTTNEKLFFGSGTQLSVL.

The rearrangement joins TRBV6-2 or TRBV6-3 to TRBJ2-7; TRBD1 or TRBD2 may be the D gene (6 bases each). The CDR3 is made up of 15 amino acids. Between the trimmed V and J ends, which lost 7 bases and 0 bases, there was a span of 16 bases. The germline CDR1 and CDR2 sequences are MNHEY and SVGEGT. The CDR3, as DNA: TGTGCCAGCAACGAGGGGGGCCCGAGCTCCTACGAGCAGTACTTC. Protein product: CASNEGGPSSYEQYF.

This chain uses TRBV7-3 with TRBJ1-2, with 8 bases matching TRBD1. From germline, CDR1 is SGHTA and CDR2 FQGTGA. Trimming cost V 5 bases and J 4 bases; bases outside gene matches: 3. The CDR3 is made up of 13 amino acids. The CDR3 protein is CASSLTGAYGYTF. DNA for the CDR3: TGTGCCAGCAGCCTGACAGGGGCCTATGGCTACACCTTC. Using reference TRBV7-3 and TRBJ1-2 for the parts outside the CDR3, the full variable domain is GAGVSQTPSNKVTEKGKYVELRCDPISGHTALYWYRQSLGQGPEFLIYFQGTGAADDSGLPNDRFFAVRPEGSVSTLKIQRTERGDSAVYLCASSLTGAYGYTFGSGTRLTVV.

The V gene is TRBV6-2 or TRBV6-3, the J gene TRBJ2-1; D is tentatively TRBD1 or TRBD2 (5 bases each). The CDR3 sequence is 19 residues long. The V end lost 7 bases, the J end lost 0 bases, and 25 bases lay between the germline ends. Per germline, CDR1 MNHEY and CDR2 SVGEGT. CDR3 bases: TGTGCCAGCACCAGCCCCAAAAACGTAGGGGAGAACTCCTACAATGAGCAGTTCTTC. As protein: CASTSPKNVGENSYNEQFF.

This chain joins TRBV30 and TRBJ2-5; the D is unclear. Germline V gene lookup returns CDR1 GTSNPN and CDR2 SVGIG (reference sequence). The length of the CDR3 is 14 residues. V was shortened by 2 bases and J by 4 bases, with 14 bases between the two germline ends. For the CDR3, the DNA is TGTGCCTGGAGTCGAGGACCTCCTTTAGAGACCCAGTACTTC. Translating gives CAWSRGPPLETQYF.

The chain links TRBV4-2 to TRBJ2-2; D possibly uses TRBD1 or TRBD2 (5 bases each). The V end lost 0 bases, the J end lost 6 bases, and 14 bases lay between the germline ends. Germline V CDR1 and CDR2: LGHNA, YNFKEQ. CDR3 length equals 16 residues. DNA for the CDR3: TGTGCCAGCAGCCAAGATAGAGGGGTCCGGGCCGGGGAGCTGTTTTTT. Protein: CASSQDRGVRAGELFF.

The chain is built from TRBV30 and TRBJ1-2; TRBD1 might be the D (5 bases). CDR1 is GTSNPN, CDR2 SVGIG, per germline (reference sequence). The CDR3 is 12 amino acids. The V gene lost 2 bases and the J gene lost 6 bases, with 10 bases spanning the gap. The CDR3 loop is CAWSRGGDGYTF. Written as DNA, the CDR3 is TGTGCCTGGAGTAGGGGAGGGGATGGCTACACCTTC.

This clonotype was seen a handful of times. The V call is TRBV4-1, the J call TRBJ2-1; TRBD2 matches 8 bases. The V gene end was trimmed by 3 bases and the J gene end by 9 bases; junction bases not matched to a gene: 7. Germline values: CDR1 MGHRA, CDR2 YSYEKL. The CDR3 contains 14 residues. CDR3 sequence (DNA): TGCGCCAGCAGCCAGGGAGCGGGAGAGAGTGAGCAGTTCTTC. It translates to CASSQGAGESEQFF.